The 14 T cell receptor beta chains below were found in one sample sequenced in a study of blood T cells in healthy people across ages. Sample-barcoded 5' priming and a J-beta primer mix drove a second PCR of about 7 to 12 cycles. TCRdb re-analysed the 5' RACE reads in MiXCR, keeping a single row per CDR3 protein. The sample shows about 1.4 million distinct CDR3 sequences, almost 60% of them seen only once. The sample comprised blood. The source is a man aged 18 to 35 in good health.

The V gene is TRBV15, the J gene TRBJ2-7, with TRBD1 identical over 7 bases. Unmatched junction bases numbered 5, after V lost 6 bases and J lost 0 bases. The CDR3 has 14 residues. CDR1 is LNHNV, CDR2 YYDKDF, per germline (reference sequence). In DNA, the CDR3 is TGTGCCACCAGTTCCCGGGACAGCTCCTACGAGCAGTACTTC. Translating it yields CATSSRDSSYEQYF.

The rearrangement uses TRBV2 and TRBJ2-7; a weak D match, TRBD2 (5 bases). The CDR3 is 13 residues long. The V gene's germline CDR1 is SNHLY and CDR2 FYNNEI. The V and J ends lost 7 bases and 2 bases respectively, with 12 bases between them. The chain's CDR3 is CASKTIGTYEQYF. In DNA form, the CDR3 reads TGTGCCAGCAAGACTATCGGCACCTACGAGCAGTACTTC. The complete variable domain, with remaining parts taken from reference TRBV2 and TRBJ2-7, reads EPEVTQTPSHQVTQMGQEVILRCVPISNHLYFYWYRQILGQKVEFLVSFYNNEISEKSEIFDDQFSVERPDGSNFTLKIRSTKLEDSAMYFCASKTIGTYEQYFGPGTRLTVT.

This sequence joins TRBV20-1 and TRBJ2-5, with D uncertain. Trimming stripped 0 bases from V and 4 bases from J, with 12 bases between. The germline V gene has CDR1 DFQATT and CDR2 SNEGSKA (reference sequence). The CDR3 runs to 14 residues. Here the CDR3 reads CSAREDGPRETQYF. CDR3 coding DNA: TGCAGTGCTAGAGAGGACGGCCCAAGAGAGACCCAGTACTTC.

There are a few counts of this clonotype. This rearrangement joins TRBV12-3 or TRBV12-4 to TRBJ2-1; 11 nucleotides align to TRBD2. The CDR3 covers 14 residues. The V segment lost 8 bases and the J segment 3 bases; nucleotides outside the gene matches: 3. For the CDR3, the DNA is TGTGCCAGCCGGACTAGCGGGCGCTACAATGAGCAGTTCTTC. Translated: CASRTSGRYNEQFF.

The CDR3 protein is CASSQGTGGYDTQYF. The CDR3 nucleotides read TGCGCCAGCAGCCAAGGCACAGGGGGATATGATACGCAGTATTTT. The chain uses TRBV4-1 and TRBJ2-3; 8 bases align to TRBD1. After removal of 1 base from V and 6 bases from J, the junction contained 6 bases not matched to a gene. There are 15 residues in the CDR3. In germline, CDR1 is MGHRA, CDR2 YSYEKL.

The chain links TRBV15 to TRBJ2-1; the D gene is possibly TRBD2 (6 bases). CDR3 length equals 12 residues. V was cut by 5 bases and J by 9 bases, with 11 bases left in between. Germline V gives CDR1 LNHNV, CDR2 YYDKDF (reference sequence). The CDR3, as DNA: TGTGCCACCAGCCCTGGGACTGGTGAGCAGTTCTTC. This encodes CATSPGTGEQFF.

This chain joins TRBV5-1 and TRBJ1-1; D remains ambiguous. Looked up from germline, CDR1 is SGHRS and CDR2 is YFSETQ. CDR3 length: 14 amino acids. V was clipped by 4 bases and J by 1 base, with 11 bases between them. CDR3 sequence: CASSLPSKNTEAFF. The CDR3 DNA is TGCGCCAGCAGCCTTCCTAGTAAGAACACTGAAGCTTTCTTT.

The rearrangement links TRBV7-8 to TRBJ1-2; TRBD1 agrees at 10 bases. The germline CDR1 and CDR2 sequences are SGHVS and FQNEAQ. Trimming at V came to 5 bases and at J to 2 bases, leaving 5 bases not matched to a gene. The CDR3 has 15 residues. In DNA, the CDR3 is TGTGCCAGCAGCATATCGGGACAGGGGAACTATGGCTACACCTTC. This gives the protein CASSISGQGNYGYTF.

V is TRBV12-3 or TRBV12-4 and J is TRBJ2-3, with TRBD2 as a possible D gene (5 bases). Trimming stripped 6 bases from V and 4 bases from J, with 14 bases between. This CDR3 is built from 14 residues. As DNA, the CDR3 is TGTGCCAGCAGGCTAGAGGGAGTTGCAGATACGCAGTATTTT. Protein sequence: CASRLEGVADTQYF.

J is TRBJ2-6 and V is TRBV6-6; D is perhaps TRBD1 or TRBD2 (6 bases each). CDR3 length: 16 amino acids. Germline V gene data show CDR1 as MNHNY and CDR2 as SVGAGI (reference sequence). V dropped 1 base and J dropped 4 bases, with 11 bases sitting between them. CDR3 protein: CASSYLGGSGANVLTF. CDR3 DNA: TGTGCCAGCAGTTACTTAGGGGGGTCGGGGGCCAACGTCCTGACTTTC.

The chain couples TRBV6-1 to TRBJ1-1; a weak D match, TRBD1 (5 bases). Trimming removed 7 bases at V and 3 bases at J, with 12 bases between. This CDR3 is 13 amino acids long. Germline values: CDR1 MNHNS, CDR2 SASEGT. In nucleotides, the CDR3 is TGTGCCAGCAAGGCCCGGGGGGACACTGAAGCTTTCTTT. The encoded protein is CASKARGDTEAFF.

V and J are TRBV6-2 or TRBV6-3 and TRBJ2-7; 7 bases are a match to TRBD1. The J call may be incorrect, as the DNA end agrees better with TRBJ2-5. Looked up from germline, CDR1 is MNHEY and CDR2 is SVGEGT. This CDR3 contains 14 residues. The CDR3 region has the DNA TGTGCCAGCCTCGTCGGGACAGCGAAAGAGACCCAGTACTTC. Protein product: CASLVGTAKETQYF.

The rearrangement uses TRBV20-1 and TRBJ1-5, with D uncertain. The CDR3 spans 12 residues. Germline V gene sequence: CDR1 DFQATT, CDR2 SNEGSKA (reference sequence). Trimming cost V 3 bases and J 1 base, with 4 bases left between them. This CDR3 reads CSASESNQPQHF. In DNA, the CDR3 is TGCAGTGCTAGCGAAAGCAATCAGCCCCAGCATTTT.

This chain connects TRBV28 to TRBJ2-1; possible D gene TRBD2, 6 bases. Germline CDR1 reads MDHEN; CDR2 reads SYDVKM. Deletions cut 3 bases from V and 0 bases from J, with 15 bases between. CDR3 length equals 17 residues. The CDR3 DNA reads TGTGCCAGCAGTTTGGGGGGTTGGGCCAGCTCCTACAATGAGCAGTTCTTC. Its protein is CASSLGGWASSYNEQFF.